These 2 T cell receptor beta chains were all obtained from the same sample, sequenced in a study of cytotoxic CD8 clonotypes in ibrutinib-treated CLL. Repertoires were generated with immunoSEQ multiplex PCR, while TCRdb's copy carries only in-frame clones and drops some. The profile covers roughly 200,000 clones, with about 75% appearing a single time and over 5.5% taken by the ten largest. The source material was PBMCs, sampled after 12 months of ibrutinib treatment. These receptors all stem from a human donor with chronic lymphocytic leukemia.

This clone was seen only once. V usage is TRBV18 and J usage is TRBJ1-2; 10 bases map to TRBD1. The CDR3 has 16 amino acids. The J segment lost 3 bases and the V segment lost 5 bases, leaving 9 bases of the junction unmatched. CDR1 is KGHSH, CDR2 LQKENI, per germline. Here the CDR3 DNA reads TGTGCCAGCTCAAGACAGGGGGCTGAATCAGACTATGGCTACACCTTC. Its translation: CASSRQGAESDYGYTF.

The chain couples TRBV7-9 to TRBJ1-2; tentatively, D is TRBD1 (6 bases). Germline assignment: CDR1 SEHNR and CDR2 FQNEAQ (reference sequence). Trimming took 4 bases from V and 3 from J, leaving 15 bases between them. The CDR3 extends over 15 amino acids. CDR3: CASSSRTAFDYGYTF. The CDR3 DNA is TGTGCCAGCAGCTCCCGGACAGCTTTTGACTATGGCTACACCTTC. The entire variable domain, with the rest obtained from reference TRBV7-9 and TRBJ1-2, is as follows: DTGVSQNPRHKITKRGQNVTFRCDPISEHNRLYWYRQTLGQGPEFLTYFQNEAQLEKSRLLSDRFSAERPKGSFSTLEIQRTEQGDSAMYLCASSSRTAFDYGYTFGSGTRLTVV.